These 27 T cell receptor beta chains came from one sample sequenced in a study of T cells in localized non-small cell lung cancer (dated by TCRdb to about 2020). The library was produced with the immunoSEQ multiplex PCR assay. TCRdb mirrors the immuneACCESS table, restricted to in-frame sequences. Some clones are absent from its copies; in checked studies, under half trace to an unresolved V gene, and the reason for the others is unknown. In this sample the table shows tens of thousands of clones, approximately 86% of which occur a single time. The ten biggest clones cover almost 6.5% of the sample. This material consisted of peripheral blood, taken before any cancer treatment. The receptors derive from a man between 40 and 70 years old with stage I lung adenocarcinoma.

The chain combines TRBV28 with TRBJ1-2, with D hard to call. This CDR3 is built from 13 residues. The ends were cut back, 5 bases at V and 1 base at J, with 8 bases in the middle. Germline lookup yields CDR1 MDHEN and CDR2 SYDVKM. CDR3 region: CASSLTRNYGYTF. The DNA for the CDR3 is TGTGCCAGCAGTCTGACACGTAACTATGGCTACACCTTC.

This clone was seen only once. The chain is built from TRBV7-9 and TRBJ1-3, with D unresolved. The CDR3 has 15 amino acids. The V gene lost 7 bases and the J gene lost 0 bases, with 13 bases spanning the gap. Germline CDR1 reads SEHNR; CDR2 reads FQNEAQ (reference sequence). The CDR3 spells CASIPSVSSGNTIYF. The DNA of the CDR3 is TGTGCCAGCATCCCGTCAGTCTCCTCTGGAAACACCATATATTTT.

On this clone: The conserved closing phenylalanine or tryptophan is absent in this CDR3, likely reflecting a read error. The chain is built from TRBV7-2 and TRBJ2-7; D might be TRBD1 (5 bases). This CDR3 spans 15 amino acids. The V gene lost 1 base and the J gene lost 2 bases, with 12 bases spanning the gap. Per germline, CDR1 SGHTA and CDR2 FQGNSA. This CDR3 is CASSLDRTPTYEQYL. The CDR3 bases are TGTGCCAGCAGCTTAGACCGGACACCAACCTACGAGCAGTACTTA.

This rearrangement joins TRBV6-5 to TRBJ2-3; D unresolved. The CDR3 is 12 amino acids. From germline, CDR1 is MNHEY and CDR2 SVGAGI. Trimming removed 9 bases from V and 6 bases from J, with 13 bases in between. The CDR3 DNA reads TGTGCCAGTTCCCCCGGCTGGGATACGCAGTATTTT. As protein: CASSPGWDTQYF.

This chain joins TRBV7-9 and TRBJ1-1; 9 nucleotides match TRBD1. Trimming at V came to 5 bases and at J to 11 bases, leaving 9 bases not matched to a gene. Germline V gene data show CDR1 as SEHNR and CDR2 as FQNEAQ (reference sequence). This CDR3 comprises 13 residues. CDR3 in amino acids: CASSDRQGVIAFF. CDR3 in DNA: TGTGCCAGCAGCGACCGACAGGGGGTAATCGCTTTCTTT.

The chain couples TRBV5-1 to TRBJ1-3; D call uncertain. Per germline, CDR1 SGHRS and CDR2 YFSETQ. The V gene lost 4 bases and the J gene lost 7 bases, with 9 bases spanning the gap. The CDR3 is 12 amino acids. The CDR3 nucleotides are TGCGCCAGCAGCCCCAGTGGGAACACCATATATTTT. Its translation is CASSPSGNTIYF.

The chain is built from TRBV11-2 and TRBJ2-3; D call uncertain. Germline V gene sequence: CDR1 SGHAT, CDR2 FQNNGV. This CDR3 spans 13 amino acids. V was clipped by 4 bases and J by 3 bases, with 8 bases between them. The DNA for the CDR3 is TGTGCCAGCAGCTCGCCTGGTACAGATACGCAGTATTTT. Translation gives CASSSPGTDTQYF.

The CDR3 reads CASSLYYRNTIYF. For the CDR3, the DNA is TGTGCCAGCAGCTTATACTATCGAAACACCATATATTTT. V is TRBV11-2 and J is TRBJ1-3; D is unresolved. CDR3 length equals 13 residues. Trimming shortened V by 2 bases and J by 5 bases, and 7 bases separated the two germline ends. The germline V gene encodes CDR1 SGHAT and CDR2 FQNNGV.

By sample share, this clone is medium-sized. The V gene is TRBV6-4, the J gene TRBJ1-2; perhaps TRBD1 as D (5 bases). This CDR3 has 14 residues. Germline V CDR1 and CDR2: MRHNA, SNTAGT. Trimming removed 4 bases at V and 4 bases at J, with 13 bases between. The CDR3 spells CASSAGPGPYGYTF. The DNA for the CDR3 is TGTGCCAGCAGTGCCGGACCGGGACCCTATGGCTACACCTTC.

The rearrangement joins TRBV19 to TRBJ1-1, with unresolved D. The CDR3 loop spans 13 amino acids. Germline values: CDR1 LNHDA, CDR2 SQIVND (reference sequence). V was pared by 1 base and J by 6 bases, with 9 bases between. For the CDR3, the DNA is TGTGCCAGTAGTATAGTTGGAGCCCCTGAAGCTTTCTTT. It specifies CASSIVGAPEAFF.

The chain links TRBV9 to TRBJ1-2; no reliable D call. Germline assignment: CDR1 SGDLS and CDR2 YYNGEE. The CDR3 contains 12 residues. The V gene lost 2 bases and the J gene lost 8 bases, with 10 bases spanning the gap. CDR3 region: CASSVAAGGYTF. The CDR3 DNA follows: TGTGCCAGCAGCGTGGCAGCCGGGGGCTACACCTTC.

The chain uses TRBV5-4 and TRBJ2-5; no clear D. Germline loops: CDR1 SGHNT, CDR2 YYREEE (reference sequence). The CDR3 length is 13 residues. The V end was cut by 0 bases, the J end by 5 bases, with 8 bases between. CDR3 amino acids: CASSLARDETQYF. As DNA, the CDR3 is TGTGCCAGCAGCTTGGCTAGAGATGAGACCCAGTACTTC.

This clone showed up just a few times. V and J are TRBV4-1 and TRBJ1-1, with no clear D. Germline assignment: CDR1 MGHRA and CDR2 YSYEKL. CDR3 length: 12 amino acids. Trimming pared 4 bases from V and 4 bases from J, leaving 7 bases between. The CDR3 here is CASSPKGTEAFF. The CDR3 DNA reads TGCGCCAGCAGCCCGAAGGGCACTGAAGCTTTCTTT.

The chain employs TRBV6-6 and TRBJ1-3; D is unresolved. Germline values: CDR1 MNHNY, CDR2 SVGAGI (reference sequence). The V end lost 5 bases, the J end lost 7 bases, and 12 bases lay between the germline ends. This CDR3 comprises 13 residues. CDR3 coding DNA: TGTGCCAGCAGTCTGGGCCTTGGGAACACCATATATTTT. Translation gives CASSLGLGNTIYF.

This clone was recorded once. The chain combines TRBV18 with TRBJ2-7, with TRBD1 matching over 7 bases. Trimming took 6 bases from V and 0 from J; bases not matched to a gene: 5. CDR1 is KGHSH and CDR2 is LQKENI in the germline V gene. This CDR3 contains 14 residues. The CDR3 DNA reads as TGTGCCAGCTCTGTACGGGACAGCTCCTACGAGCAGTACTTC. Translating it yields CASSVRDSSYEQYF.

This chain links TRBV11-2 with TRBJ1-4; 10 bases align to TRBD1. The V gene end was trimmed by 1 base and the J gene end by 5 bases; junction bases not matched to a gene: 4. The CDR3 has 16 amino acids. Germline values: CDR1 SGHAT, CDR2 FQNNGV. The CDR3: CASSLGQGAWNEKLFF. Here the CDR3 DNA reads TGTGCCAGCAGCTTAGGACAGGGGGCTTGGAATGAAAAACTGTTTTTT. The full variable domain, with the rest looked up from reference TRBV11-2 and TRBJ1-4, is EAGVAQSPRYKIIEKRQSVAFWCNPISGHATLYWYQQILGQGPKLLIQFQNNGVVDDSQLPKDRFSAERLKGVDSTLKIQPAKLEDSAVYLCASSLGQGAWNEKLFFGSGTQLSVL.

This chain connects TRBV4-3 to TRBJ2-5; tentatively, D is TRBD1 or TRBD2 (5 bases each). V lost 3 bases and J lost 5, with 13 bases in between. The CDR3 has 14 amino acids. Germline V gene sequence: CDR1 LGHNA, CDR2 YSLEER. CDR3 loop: CASSQGTARETQYF. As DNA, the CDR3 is TGCGCCAGCAGCCAGGGGACCGCCCGGGAGACCCAGTACTTC.

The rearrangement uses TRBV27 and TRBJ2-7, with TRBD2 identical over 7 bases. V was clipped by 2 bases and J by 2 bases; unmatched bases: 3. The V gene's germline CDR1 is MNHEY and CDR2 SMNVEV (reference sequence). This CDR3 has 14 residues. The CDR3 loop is CASSLGLAAYEQYF. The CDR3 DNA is TGTGCCAGCAGTTTAGGGCTAGCGGCCTACGAGCAGTACTTC.

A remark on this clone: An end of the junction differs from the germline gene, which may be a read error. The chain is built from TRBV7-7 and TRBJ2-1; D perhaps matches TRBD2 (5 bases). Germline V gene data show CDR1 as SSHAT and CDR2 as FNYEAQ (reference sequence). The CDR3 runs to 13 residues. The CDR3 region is CASSLGAANEQFF. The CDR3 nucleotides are TGTGCTAGCAGCTTAGGAGCGGCCAATGAGCAGTTCTTC.

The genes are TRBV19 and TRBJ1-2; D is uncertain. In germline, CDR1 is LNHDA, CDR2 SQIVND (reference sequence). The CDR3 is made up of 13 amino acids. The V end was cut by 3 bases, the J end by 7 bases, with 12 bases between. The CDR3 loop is CASSISSSSGYTF. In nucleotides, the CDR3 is TGTGCCAGTAGTATTTCGAGCAGTTCTGGCTACACCTTC.

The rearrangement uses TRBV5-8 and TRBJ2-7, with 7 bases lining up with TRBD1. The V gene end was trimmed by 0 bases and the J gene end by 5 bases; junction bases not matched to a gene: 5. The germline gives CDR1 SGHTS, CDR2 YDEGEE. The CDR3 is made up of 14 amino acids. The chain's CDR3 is CASSLAGTEDEQYF. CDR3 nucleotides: TGTGCCAGCAGCTTGGCCGGGACAGAAGACGAGCAGTACTTC.

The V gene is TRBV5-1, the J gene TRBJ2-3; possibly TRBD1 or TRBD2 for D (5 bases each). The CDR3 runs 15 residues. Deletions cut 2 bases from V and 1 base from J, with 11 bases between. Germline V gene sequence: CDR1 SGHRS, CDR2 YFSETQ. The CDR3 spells CASSLGERGTDTQYF. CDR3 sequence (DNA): TGCGCCAGCAGCTTAGGGGAGAGAGGCACAGATACGCAGTATTTT. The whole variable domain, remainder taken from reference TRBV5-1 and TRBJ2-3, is KAGVTQTPRYLIKTRGQQVTLSCSPISGHRSVSWYQQTPGQGLQFLFEYFSETQRNKGNFPGRFSGRQFSNSRSEMNVSTLELGDSALYLCASSLGERGTDTQYFGPGTRLTVL.

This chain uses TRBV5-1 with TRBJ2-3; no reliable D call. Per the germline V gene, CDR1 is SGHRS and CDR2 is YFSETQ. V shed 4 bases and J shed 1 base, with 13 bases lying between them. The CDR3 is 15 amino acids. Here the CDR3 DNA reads TGCGCCAGCAGCATTAACCTCTTTGGCACAGATACGCAGTATTTT. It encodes CASSINLFGTDTQYF.

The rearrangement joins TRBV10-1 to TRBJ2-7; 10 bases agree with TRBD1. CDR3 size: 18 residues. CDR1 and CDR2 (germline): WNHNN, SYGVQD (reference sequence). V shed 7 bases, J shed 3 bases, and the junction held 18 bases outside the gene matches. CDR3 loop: CASKRPGQGGGGSYEQYF. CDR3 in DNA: TGCGCCAGCAAACGCCCTGGACAGGGGGGAGGCGGGAGCTACGAGCAGTACTTC.

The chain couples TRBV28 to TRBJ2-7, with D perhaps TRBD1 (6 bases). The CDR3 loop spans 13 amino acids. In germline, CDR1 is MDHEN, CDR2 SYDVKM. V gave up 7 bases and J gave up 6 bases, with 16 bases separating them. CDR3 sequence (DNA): TGTGCCAGCACCCGGACAGTTCTCGGCGAGCAGTACTTC. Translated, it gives CASTRTVLGEQYF.

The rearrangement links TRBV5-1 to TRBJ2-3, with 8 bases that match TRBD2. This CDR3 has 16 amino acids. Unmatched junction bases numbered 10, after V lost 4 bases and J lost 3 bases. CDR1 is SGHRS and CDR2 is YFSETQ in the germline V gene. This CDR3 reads CASSPASGSGTDTQYF. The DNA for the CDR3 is TGCGCCAGCAGCCCAGCAAGCGGGAGCGGTACAGATACGCAGTATTTT.

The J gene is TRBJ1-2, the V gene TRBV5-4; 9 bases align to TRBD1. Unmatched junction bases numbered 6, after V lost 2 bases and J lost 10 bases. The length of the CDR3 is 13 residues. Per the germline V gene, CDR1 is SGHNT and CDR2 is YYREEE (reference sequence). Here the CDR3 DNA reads TGTGCCAGCAGCTTAACCCGACAGGGGGACTACACCTTC. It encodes CASSLTRQGDYTF.